This TCR beta chain was profiled in a study of cytomegalovirus exposure and HLA in healthy donors. About the research overall: Earlier work reported 117 million unique TCR beta sequences from 150 million to 200 million T cells. Unique TCRs from HLA-typed donors, 85 million to 100 million of them, were held in an early data release. General observations from the study: Diagnosis of cytomegalovirus status made by the classifier reportedly showed high specificity and sensitivity. Later analysis suggested links between common viral pathogens and several top significant clusters.

A few counts support this clone. What it binds is not known. Primers included in the PCR were 60 Vbeta and 13 Jbeta primers. Profiling relied on immunoSEQ multiplex PCR, and the TCRdb table lists in-frame clones only, not all of them. The sample lists about 120,000 clones; 8.5% to 10% were seen once. CDR1 and CDR2 from the germline V gene are MRHNA and SNTAGT. The junction had 5 bases not matched to a gene; V was cut back by 4 bases and J by 3 bases. The CDR3 has 15 residues. V gene TRBV6-4 combines with J gene TRBJ2-1; 8 bases line up with TRBD1. The sequence derives from a man between 25 and 39 years old in good health and CMV-seronegative. The sample consisted of PBMCs. In nucleotides, the CDR3 is TGTGCCAGCAGTGCCCTGACAGGGGTCTACAATGAGCAGTTCTTC. Translated: CASSALTGVYNEQFF.